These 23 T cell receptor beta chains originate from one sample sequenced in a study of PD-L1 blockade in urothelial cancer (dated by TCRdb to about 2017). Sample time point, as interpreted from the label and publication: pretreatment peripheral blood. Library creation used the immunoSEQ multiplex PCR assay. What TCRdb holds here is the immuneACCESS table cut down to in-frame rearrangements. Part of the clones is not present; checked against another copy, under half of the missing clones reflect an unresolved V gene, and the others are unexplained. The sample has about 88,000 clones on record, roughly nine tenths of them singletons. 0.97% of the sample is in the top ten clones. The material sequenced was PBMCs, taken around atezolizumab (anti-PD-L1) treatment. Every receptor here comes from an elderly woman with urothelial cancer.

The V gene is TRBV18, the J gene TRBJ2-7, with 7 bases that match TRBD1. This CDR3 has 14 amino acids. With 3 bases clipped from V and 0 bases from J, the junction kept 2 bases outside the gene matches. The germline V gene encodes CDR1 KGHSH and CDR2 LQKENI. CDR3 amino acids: CASSPGTASYEQYF. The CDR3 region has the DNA TGTGCCAGCTCACCCGGGACAGCCTCCTACGAGCAGTACTTC.

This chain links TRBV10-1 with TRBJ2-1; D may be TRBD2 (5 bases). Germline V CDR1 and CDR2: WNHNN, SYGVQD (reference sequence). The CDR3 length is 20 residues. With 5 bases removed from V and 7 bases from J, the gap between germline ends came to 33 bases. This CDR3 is CASSRLMPSHPDGLGNEQFF. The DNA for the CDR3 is TGCGCCAGCAGTAGACTAATGCCCAGTCATCCGGATGGTTTGGGGAATGAGCAGTTCTTC.

In DNA, the CDR3 is TGTGCCATCAGTGAAGAGTTAAGGGGACAGCCGAAAGACTACGAGCAGTACTTC. Its translation: CAISEELRGQPKDYEQYF. The gene calls are TRBV10-3 and TRBJ2-7; 7 bases agree with TRBD1. Unmatched junction bases numbered 17, after V lost 3 bases and J lost 3 bases. Germline V gives CDR1 ENHRY, CDR2 SYGVKD. This CDR3 is 18 amino acids long.

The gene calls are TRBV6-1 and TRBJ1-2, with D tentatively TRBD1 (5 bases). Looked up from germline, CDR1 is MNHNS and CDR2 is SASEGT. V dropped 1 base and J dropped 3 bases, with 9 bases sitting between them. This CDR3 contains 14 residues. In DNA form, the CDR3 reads TGTGCCAGCAGTGAAGTCGGAGGGGACTATGGCTACACCTTC. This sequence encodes CASSEVGGDYGYTF.

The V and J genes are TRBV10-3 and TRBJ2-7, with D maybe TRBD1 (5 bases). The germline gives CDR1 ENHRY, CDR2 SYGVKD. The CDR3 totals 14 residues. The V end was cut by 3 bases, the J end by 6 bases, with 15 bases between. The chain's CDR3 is CAISEGYGAREQYF. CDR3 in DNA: TGTGCCATCAGTGAAGGGTATGGGGCTCGCGAGCAGTACTTC.

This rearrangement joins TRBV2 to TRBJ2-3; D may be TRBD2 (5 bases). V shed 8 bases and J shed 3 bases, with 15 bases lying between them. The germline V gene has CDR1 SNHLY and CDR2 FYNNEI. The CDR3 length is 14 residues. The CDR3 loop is CASAGGSGTDTQYF. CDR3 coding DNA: TGTGCCAGCGCAGGTGGGAGTGGGACAGATACGCAGTATTTT.

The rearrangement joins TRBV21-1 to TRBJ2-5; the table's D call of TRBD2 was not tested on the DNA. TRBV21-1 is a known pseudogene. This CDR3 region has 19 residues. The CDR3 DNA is TGTGCCAGCAGCAAGACTAGCGGAGATCAACTCACGGGGGAAGAGACCCAGTACTTC. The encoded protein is CASSKTSGDQLTGEETQYF.

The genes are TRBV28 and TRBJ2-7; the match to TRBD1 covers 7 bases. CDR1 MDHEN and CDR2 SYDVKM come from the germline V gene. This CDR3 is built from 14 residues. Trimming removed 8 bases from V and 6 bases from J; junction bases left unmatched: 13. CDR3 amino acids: CASGTARLSGEQYF. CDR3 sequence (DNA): TGTGCCAGCGGGACAGCACGACTATCAGGCGAGCAGTACTTC.

This CDR3 reads CASRTDTGRSGYTF. Written as DNA, the CDR3 is TGTGCCAGTAGAACCGATACAGGGCGGAGTGGCTACACCTTC. This chain links TRBV19 with TRBJ1-2; the D gene is possibly TRBD1 (6 bases). In germline, CDR1 is LNHDA, CDR2 SQIVND (reference sequence). V lost 6 bases, J lost 7 bases, and 18 bases lay in between. CDR3 length: 14 residues.

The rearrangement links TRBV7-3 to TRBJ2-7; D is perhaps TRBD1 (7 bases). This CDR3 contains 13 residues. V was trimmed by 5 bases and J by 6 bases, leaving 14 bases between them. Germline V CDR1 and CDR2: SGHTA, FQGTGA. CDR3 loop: CASSLAGGREQYF. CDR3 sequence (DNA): TGTGCCAGCAGCCTTGCAGGGGGGCGCGAGCAGTACTTC.

The CDR3 bases are TGTGCCAGCTCACCAAGGGGCGGAGAGCCCCAGCATTTT. Its protein is CASSPRGGEPQHF. This rearrangement joins TRBV18 to TRBJ1-5, with D maybe TRBD1 (5 bases). The CDR3 is made up of 13 amino acids. With 2 bases removed from V and 8 bases from J, the gap between germline ends came to 10 bases. The germline CDR1 and CDR2 sequences are KGHSH and LQKENI.

The CDR3 DNA reads as TGTGCCAGCAGTTCGTCAGGACAGGGGATGAACACTGAAGCTTTCTTT. Its translation is CASSSSGQGMNTEAFF. The genes are TRBV27 and TRBJ1-1; 9 bases fit TRBD1. Trimming at V came to 4 bases and at J to 0 bases, leaving 6 bases not matched to a gene. The germline V gene has CDR1 MNHEY and CDR2 SMNVEV (reference sequence). CDR3 length: 16 amino acids.

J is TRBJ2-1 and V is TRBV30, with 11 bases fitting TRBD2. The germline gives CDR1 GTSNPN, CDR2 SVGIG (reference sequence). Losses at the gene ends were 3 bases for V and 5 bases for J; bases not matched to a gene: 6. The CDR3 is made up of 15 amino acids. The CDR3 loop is CAWRTSGSFDNEQFF. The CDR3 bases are TGTGCCTGGAGAACTAGCGGGAGTTTTGACAATGAGCAGTTCTTC.

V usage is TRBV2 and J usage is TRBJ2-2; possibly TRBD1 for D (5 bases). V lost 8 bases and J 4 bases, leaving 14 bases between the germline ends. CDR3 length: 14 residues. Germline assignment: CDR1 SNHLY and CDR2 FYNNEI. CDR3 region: CASSITRATGELFF. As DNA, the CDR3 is TGTGCCAGCTCTATTACCAGGGCCACCGGGGAGCTGTTTTTT.

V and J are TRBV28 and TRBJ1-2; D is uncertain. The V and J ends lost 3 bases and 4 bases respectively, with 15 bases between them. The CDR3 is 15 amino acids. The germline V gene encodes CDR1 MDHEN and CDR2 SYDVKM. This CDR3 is CASSFRPDSSYGYTF. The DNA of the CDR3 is TGTGCCAGCAGTTTCCGGCCGGATTCTAGCTATGGCTACACCTTC.

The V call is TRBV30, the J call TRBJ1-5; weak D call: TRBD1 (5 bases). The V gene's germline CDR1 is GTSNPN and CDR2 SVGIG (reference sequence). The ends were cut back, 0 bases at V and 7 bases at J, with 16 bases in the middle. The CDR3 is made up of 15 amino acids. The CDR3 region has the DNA TGTGCCTGGAGTGTACAGGTCGTGGCGGGGCAGCCCCAGCATTTT. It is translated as CAWSVQVVAGQPQHF.

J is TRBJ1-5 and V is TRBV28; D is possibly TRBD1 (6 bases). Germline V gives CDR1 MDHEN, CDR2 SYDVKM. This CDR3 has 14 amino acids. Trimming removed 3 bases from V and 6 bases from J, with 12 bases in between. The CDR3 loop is CASSFSGASQPQHF. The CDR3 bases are TGTGCCAGCAGTTTTTCAGGGGCCAGTCAGCCCCAGCATTTT.

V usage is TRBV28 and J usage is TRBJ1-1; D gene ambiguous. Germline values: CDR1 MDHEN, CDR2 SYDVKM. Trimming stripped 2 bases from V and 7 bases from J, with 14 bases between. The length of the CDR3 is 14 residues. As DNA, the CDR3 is TGTGCCAGCAGTTTAATCGGGTCGTCGGGTGAAGCTTTCTTT. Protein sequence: CASSLIGSSGEAFF.

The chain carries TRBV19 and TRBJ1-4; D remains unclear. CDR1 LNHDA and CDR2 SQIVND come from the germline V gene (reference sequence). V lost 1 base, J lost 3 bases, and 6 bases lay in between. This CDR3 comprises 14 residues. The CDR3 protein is CASSIAGANEKLFF. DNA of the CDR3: TGTGCCAGTAGTATAGCCGGAGCTAATGAAAAACTGTTTTTT.

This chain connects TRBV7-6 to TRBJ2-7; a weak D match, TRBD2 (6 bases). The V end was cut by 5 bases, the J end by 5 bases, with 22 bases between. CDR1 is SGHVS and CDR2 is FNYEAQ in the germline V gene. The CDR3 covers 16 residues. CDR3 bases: TGTGCCAGCAGCCCCTCGCCCGGAGGGAATACCCACGAGCAGTACTTC. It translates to CASSPSPGGNTHEQYF.

The CDR3, as DNA: TGCAGTGCTTCGGACAGGGCCGAGCAGTACTTC. This translates into CSASDRAEQYF. This sequence joins TRBV20-1 and TRBJ2-7; 8 bases fit TRBD1. Germline V gene sequence: CDR1 DFQATT, CDR2 SNEGSKA (reference sequence). V shed 5 bases and J 6 bases; nucleotides not matched to a gene: 3. This CDR3 is 11 amino acids long.

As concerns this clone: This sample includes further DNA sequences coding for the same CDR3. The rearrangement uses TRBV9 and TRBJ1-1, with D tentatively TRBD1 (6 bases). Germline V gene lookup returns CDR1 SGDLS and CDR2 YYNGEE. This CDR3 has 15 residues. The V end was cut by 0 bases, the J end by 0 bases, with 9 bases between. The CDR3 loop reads CASSVGQGMNTEAFF. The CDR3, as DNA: TGTGCCAGCAGCGTAGGCCAGGGGATGAACACTGAAGCTTTCTTT.

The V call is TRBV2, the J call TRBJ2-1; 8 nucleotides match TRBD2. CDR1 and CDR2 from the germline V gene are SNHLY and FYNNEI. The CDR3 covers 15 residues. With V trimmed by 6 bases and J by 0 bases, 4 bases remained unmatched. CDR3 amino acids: CASRSSGSSYNEQFF. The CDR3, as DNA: TGTGCCAGCAGATCCAGCGGGAGCTCCTACAATGAGCAGTTCTTC.